This TCR beta chain was obtained from a study of siplizumab effects on memory and regulatory T cells. The V gene end was trimmed by 1 base and the J gene end by 4 bases; junction bases not matched to a gene: 1. Germline loops: CDR1 SQVTM, CDR2 ANQGSEA. This CDR3 spans 13 amino acids. Here immunoSEQ multiplex PCR was the method, and the copy in TCRdb shows in-frame clones only, minus some. The sample contains tens of thousands of clones, nearly 98% of which appear only once. The receptor's source is a human donor in good health. Sequencing was performed on naive CD8+ T cells sorted from blood. The chain is built from TRBV29-1 and TRBJ2-3; 8 nucleotides match TRBD2. The CDR3 sequence is CSVEGGGPDTQYF. CDR3 bases: TGCAGCGTTGAAGGCGGGGGGCCAGATACGCAGTATTTT.